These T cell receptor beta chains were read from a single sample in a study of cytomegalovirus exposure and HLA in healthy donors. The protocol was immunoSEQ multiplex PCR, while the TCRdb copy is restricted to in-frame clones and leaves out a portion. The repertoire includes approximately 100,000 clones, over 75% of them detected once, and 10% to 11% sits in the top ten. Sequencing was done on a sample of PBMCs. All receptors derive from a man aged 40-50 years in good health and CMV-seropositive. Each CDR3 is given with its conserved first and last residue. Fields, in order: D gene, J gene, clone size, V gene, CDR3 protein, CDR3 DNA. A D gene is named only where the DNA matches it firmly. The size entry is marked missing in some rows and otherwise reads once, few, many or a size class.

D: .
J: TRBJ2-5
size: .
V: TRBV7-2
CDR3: CASSLSSETQYF
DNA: TGTGCCAGCAGCTTATCGTCTGAGACCCAGTACTTC

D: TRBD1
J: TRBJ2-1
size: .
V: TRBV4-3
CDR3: CASSLRQGYEQFF
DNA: TGCGCCAGCAGCCTCAGACAGGGATATGAGCAGTTCTTC

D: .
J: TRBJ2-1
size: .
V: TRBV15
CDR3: CATSRDRPTSYFYNEQFF
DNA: TGTGCCACCAGCAGAGACAGGCCGACCTCATATTTTTACAATGAGCAGTTCTTC

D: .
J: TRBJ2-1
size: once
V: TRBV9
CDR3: CASSPPGPGGPNEQFF
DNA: TGTGCCAGCAGCCCACCGGGGCCGGGGGGCCCCAATGAGCAGTTCTTC

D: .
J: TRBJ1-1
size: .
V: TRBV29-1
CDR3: CSVDPGHRRDTEAFF
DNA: TGCAGCGTTGATCCGGGACACAGAAGAGACACTGAAGCTTTCTTT

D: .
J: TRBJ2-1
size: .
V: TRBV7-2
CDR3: CASSDRPSDNEQFF
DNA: TGTGCCAGCAGCGACAGACCCAGTGACAATGAGCAGTTCTTC

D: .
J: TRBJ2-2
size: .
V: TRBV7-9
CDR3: CASSRDTYTGELFF
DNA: TGTGCCTCCTCCCGGGACACCTACACCGGGGAGCTGTTTTTT

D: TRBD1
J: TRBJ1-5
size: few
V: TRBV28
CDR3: CASRTQGGFSNQPQHF
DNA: TGTGCCAGCAGGACACAGGGGGGGTTTAGCAATCAGCCCCAGCATTTT

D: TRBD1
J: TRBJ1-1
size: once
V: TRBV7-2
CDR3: CASSLDRGVTEAFF
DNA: TGTGCCAGCAGCTTAGACAGGGGCGTGACTGAAGCTTTCTTT

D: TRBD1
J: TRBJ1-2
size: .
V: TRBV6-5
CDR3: CASSNPGQGGYGYTF
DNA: TGTGCCAGCAGTAACCCGGGACAGGGTGGCTATGGCTACACCTTC

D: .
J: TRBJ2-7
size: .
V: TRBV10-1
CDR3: CASSEYMTYEQYF
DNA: TGCGCCAGCAGTGAGTACATGACCTACGAGCAGTACTTC

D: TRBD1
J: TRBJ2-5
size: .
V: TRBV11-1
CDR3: CASSLALGQGGETQYF
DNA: TGTGCCAGCAGCTTAGCCTTGGGACAGGGTGGAGAGACCCAGTACTTC

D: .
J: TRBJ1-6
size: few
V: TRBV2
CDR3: CASSPRGEVGSPLHF
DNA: TGTGCCAGCAGTCCCCGCGGGGAGGTGGGTTCACCCCTCCACTTT

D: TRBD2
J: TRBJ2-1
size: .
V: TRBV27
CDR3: CASSSHGGATSYNEQFF
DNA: TGTGCCAGCAGTTCTCACGGGGGGGCCACCTCCTACAATGAGCAGTTCTTC

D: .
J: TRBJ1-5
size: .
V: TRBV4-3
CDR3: CASSQEYGNGQPQHF
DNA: TGCGCCAGCAGCCAAGAATACGGGAATGGTCAGCCCCAGCATTTT

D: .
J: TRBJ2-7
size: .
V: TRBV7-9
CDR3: CASSLGRDSYEQYF
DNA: TGTGCCAGCAGCTTAGGACGGGACTCCTACGAGCAGTACTTC

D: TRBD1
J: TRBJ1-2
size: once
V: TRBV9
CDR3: CASSYLTGGGGYTF
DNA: TGTGCCAGCAGCTATCTGACAGGGGGCGGTGGCTACACCTTC

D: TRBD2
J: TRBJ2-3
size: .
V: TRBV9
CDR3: CASSPGLAGALTDTQYF
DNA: TGTGCCAGCAGCCCTGGGCTAGCGGGGGCCTTGACAGATACGCAGTATTTT

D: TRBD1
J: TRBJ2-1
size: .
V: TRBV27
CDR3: CASSFEETGSRGQFF
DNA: TGTGCCAGCAGTTTTGAGGAGACAGGGAGCCGGGGGCAGTTCTTC

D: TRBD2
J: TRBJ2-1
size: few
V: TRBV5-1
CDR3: CASSLARETSGADEQFF
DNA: TGCGCCAGCAGCTTGGCCCGTGAAACTAGCGGGGCGGATGAGCAGTTCTTC

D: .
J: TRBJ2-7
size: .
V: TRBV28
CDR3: CASRTGISYEQYF
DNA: TGTGCCAGCAGGACCGGGATCTCCTACGAGCAGTACTTC

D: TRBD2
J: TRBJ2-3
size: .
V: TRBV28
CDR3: CASSPEVAGGLTDTQYF
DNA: TGTGCCAGCAGTCCCGAAGTAGCGGGGGGGCTGACAGATACGCAGTATTTT

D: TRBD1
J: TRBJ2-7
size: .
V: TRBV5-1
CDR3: CASSVGRDRVMNEQYF
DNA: TGCGCCAGCAGCGTAGGCCGGGACAGGGTTATGAACGAGCAGTACTTC

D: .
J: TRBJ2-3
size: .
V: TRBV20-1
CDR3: CSAYFRDTQYF
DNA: TGCAGTGCATACTTTCGCGATACGCAGTATTTT

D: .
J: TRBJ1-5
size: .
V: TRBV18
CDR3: CASSPQISNQPQHF
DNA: TGTGCCAGCTCACCGCAGATTAGCAATCAGCCCCAGCATTTT

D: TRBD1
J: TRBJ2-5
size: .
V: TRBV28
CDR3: CASRRGQGGYQETQYF
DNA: TGTGCCAGCAGGAGGGGACAGGGAGGGTACCAAGAGACCCAGTACTTC

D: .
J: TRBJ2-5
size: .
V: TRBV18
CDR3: CASSPERTAQETQYF
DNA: TGTGCCAGCTCACCAGAACGGACAGCCCAAGAGACCCAGTACTTC

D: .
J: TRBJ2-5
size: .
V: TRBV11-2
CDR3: CASSPPAGVETQYF
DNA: TGTGCCAGCAGCCCCCCGGCAGGTGTCGAGACCCAGTACTTC

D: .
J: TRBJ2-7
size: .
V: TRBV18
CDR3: CASSNSPGTGTYF
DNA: TGTGCCAGCTCCAATTCCCCTGGGACTGGGACGTACTTC

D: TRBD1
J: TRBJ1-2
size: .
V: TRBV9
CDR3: CASSVAGTGPSLYTF
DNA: TGTGCCAGCAGCGTAGCCGGGACAGGACCTTCCTTATACACCTTC

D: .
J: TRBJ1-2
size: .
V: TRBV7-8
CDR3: CASSAEWRGPVTF
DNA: TGTGCCAGCAGCGCCGAGTGGCGGGGACCTGTAACCTTC

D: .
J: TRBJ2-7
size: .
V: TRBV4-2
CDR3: CASSLSQGAETYEQYF
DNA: TGTGCCAGCAGCCTTTCCCAAGGGGCAGAGACCTACGAGCAGTACTTC

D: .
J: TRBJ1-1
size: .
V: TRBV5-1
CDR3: CASSLVLGGSEAFF
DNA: TGCGCCAGCAGCTTGGTGCTAGGAGGATCCGAAGCTTTCTTT

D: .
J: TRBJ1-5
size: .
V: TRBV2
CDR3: CASTQTGASNQPQHF
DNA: TGTGCCAGCACTCAGACAGGCGCGAGCAATCAGCCCCAGCATTTT

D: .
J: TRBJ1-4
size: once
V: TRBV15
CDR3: CATSRDEEKLFF
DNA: TGTGCCACCAGCAGAGATGAGGAAAAACTGTTTTTT

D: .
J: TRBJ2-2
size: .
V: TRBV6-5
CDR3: CASSVIFRNTGELFF
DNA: TGTGCCAGCAGCGTAATCTTCCGGAACACCGGGGAGCTGTTTTTT

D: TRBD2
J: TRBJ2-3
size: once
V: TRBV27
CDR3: CASRQGTSGEVDTQYF
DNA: TGTGCCAGCAGGCAGGGGACTAGCGGGGAGGTAGATACGCAGTATTTT

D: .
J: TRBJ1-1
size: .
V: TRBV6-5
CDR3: CASRRQYMNTEAFF
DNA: TGTGCCAGCAGACGACAGTATATGAACACTGAAGCTTTCTTT

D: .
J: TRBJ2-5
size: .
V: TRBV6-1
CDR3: CASSEVPPARGQETQYF
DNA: TGTGCCAGCAGTGAAGTTCCCCCCGCTAGGGGCCAAGAGACCCAGTACTTC

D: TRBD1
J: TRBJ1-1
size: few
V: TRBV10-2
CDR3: CASSEVPGQGRTEAFF
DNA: TGCGCCAGCAGTGAAGTTCCGGGACAGGGTCGCACTGAAGCTTTCTTT

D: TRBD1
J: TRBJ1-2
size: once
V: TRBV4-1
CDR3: CASSQRDRDAYGYTF
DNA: TGCGCCAGCAGCCAACGGGACAGGGATGCCTATGGCTACACCTTC

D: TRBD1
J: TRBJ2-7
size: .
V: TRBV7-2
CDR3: CASSQGGYSYEQYF
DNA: TGTGCCAGCAGCCAAGGGGGCTACTCCTACGAGCAGTACTTC

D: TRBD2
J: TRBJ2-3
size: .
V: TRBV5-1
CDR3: CASSLTSGYASTDTQYF
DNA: TGCGCCAGCAGCTTGACTAGCGGCTATGCTAGCACAGATACGCAGTATTTT

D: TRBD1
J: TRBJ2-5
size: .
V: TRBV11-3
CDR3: CASSLGRWDRERETQYF
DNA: TGTGCCAGCAGCTTAGGCCGCTGGGACAGGGAAAGAGAGACCCAGTACTTC

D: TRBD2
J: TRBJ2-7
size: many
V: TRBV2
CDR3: CASTKGLAGSDEQYF
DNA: TGTGCCAGCACTAAAGGACTAGCGGGGTCCGACGAGCAGTACTTC

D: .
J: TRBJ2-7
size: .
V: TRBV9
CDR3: CASSVGVGLVNPYEQYF
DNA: TGTGCCAGCAGCGTAGGCGTAGGCCTAGTTAACCCCTACGAGCAGTACTTC

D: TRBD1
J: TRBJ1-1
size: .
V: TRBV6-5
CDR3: CASSYSGGQGGTFF
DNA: TGTGCCAGCAGTTACTCGGGTGGACAGGGTGGGACTTTCTTT

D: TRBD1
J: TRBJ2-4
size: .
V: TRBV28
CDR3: CASSSTGVQYF
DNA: TGTGCCAGCAGTTCTACAGGGGTTCAGTACTTC

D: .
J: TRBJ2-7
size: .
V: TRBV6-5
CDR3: CASSHSYEQYF
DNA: TGTGCCAGCAGCCACTCCTACGAGCAGTACTTC

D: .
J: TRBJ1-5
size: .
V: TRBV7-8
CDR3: CASSLANGQGGFNQPQHF
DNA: TGTGCCAGCAGCTTAGCCAATGGGCAGGGTGGTTTCAATCAGCCCCAGCATTTT

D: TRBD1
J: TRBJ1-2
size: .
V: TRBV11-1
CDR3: CASKSDRSVDVYTF
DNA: TGTGCCAGCAAATCGGACAGGTCGGTCGATGTCTACACCTTC

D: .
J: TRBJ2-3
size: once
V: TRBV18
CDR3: CASSLMDYDTQYF
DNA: TGTGCCAGCTCACTCATGGACTACGACACGCAGTATTTT

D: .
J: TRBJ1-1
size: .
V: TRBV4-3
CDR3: CASSHTVHRLAEAFF
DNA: TGCGCCAGCAGCCACACCGTTCATCGGTTGGCTGAAGCTTTCTTT

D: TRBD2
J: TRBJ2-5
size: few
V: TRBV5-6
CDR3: CASSTGLAGDGWALETQYF
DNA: TGTGCCAGCAGCACTGGACTAGCGGGGGATGGTTGGGCACTAGAGACCCAGTACTTC